A selection of T cell receptor beta chains follows, all from one sample in a study of vaccination effects on CD4 cells after COVID-19. These TCRs are of unknown antigen specificity. Sequencing used immunoSEQ multiplex PCR; TCRdb keeps in-frame clones, though not all of them. This table holds 45,000 to 50,000 clones, 76% found once. The sample consisted of CD4+ T cells from PBMCs cultured without peptide, taken before COVID-19 vaccination. Source of these receptors: a human donor who had a prior SARS-CoV-2 infection. Both conserved end residues are part of each CDR3. The D gene is left open where the match is weak. The size entry is marked missing in some rows and otherwise reads once, few, many or a size class.

j_gene | d_gene | abundance | v_gene | CDR3aa | CDR3nt
TRBJ1-2 | TRBD1 | NA | TRBV6-6 | CASSQTPGQGVYHGYTF | TGTGCCAGCAGTCAAACCCCGGGACAGGGGGTTTATCATGGCTACACCTTC
TRBJ1-2 | NA | NA | TRBV6-5 | CASRRVDYGYTF | TGTGCCAGCCGCAGGGTTGACTATGGCTACACCTTC
TRBJ2-2 | TRBD1 | NA | TRBV11-3 | CASSSGQGRTGELFF | TGTGCCAGCAGCTCCGGACAGGGGAGGACCGGGGAGCTGTTTTTT
TRBJ1-2 | TRBD1 | NA | TRBV19 | CASSLRNPTGTGNNGYTF | TGTGCCAGTAGCCTAAGAAACCCGACCGGGACAGGGAACAATGGCTACACCTTC
TRBJ2-1 | TRBD2 | NA | TRBV10-2 | CASSGVSGGLNRYNEQFF | TGCGCCAGCAGTGGGGTTAGCGGGGGTTTAAATCGCTACAATGAGCAGTTCTTC
TRBJ1-1 | NA | NA | TRBV9 | CASSADDTYGTEAFF | TGTGCCAGCAGCGCAGACGACACCTACGGCACTGAAGCTTTCTTT
TRBJ1-2 | NA | NA | TRBV6-5 | CASSYSVDRPRSGYTF | TGTGCCAGCAGTTACTCGGTAGACAGGCCTAGGTCTGGCTACACCTTC
TRBJ2-3 | TRBD2 | few | TRBV4-1 | CASSPVAGGLNTQYF | TGCGCCAGCAGCCCAGTAGCGGGGGGGCTCAATACGCAGTATTTT
TRBJ1-2 | NA | NA | TRBV2 | CASSELGTLDRYGYTF | TGTGCCAGCAGTGAACTTGGGACCCTCGACCGATATGGCTACACCTTC
TRBJ2-7 | NA | NA | TRBV3-1/TRBV3-2 | CASSHTRDQNPYEQYF | TGTGCCAGCAGCCATACCCGGGACCAAAATCCCTACGAGCAGTACTTC
TRBJ2-7 | TRBD2 | NA | TRBV2 | CASSLSGSLYEQYF | TGTGCCAGCAGTCTGAGCGGGAGTCTCTACGAGCAGTACTTC
TRBJ2-3 | TRBD2 | NA | TRBV19 | CASSTPGAGVIDTQYF | TGTGCCAGTAGTACCCCAGGAGCGGGAGTAATAGATACGCAGTATTTT
TRBJ2-5 | TRBD1 | NA | TRBV2 | CASSLDRGETQYF | TGTGCCAGCAGCCTAGACAGGGGAGAGACCCAGTACTTC
TRBJ2-3 | NA | few | TRBV10-3 | CAISEQGPPDTQYF | TGTGCCATCAGTGAGCAGGGGCCCCCAGATACGCAGTATTTT
TRBJ2-5 | TRBD2 | NA | TRBV14 | CASSRRGGFETQYF | TGTGCCAGCAGCCGACGGGGGGGTTTTGAGACCCAGTACTTC
TRBJ1-1 | NA | once | TRBV6-6 | CASSYGTHREAFF | TGTGCCAGCAGTTATGGGACCCATCGGGAAGCTTTCTTT
TRBJ2-3 | TRBD2 | NA | TRBV4-2 | CASSPGASGRNTQYF | TGTGCCAGCAGCCCGGGAGCTAGCGGGAGAAATACGCAGTATTTT
TRBJ2-1 | NA | NA | TRBV5-8 | CASSLQGPNNEQFF | TGTGCCAGCAGCCTTCAAGGACCTAACAATGAGCAGTTCTTC
TRBJ2-2 | NA | NA | TRBV7-2 | CASSLARRDWDTGELFF | TGTGCCAGCAGCTTAGCGCGGCGGGATTGGGACACCGGGGAGCTGTTTTTT
TRBJ1-5 | NA | once | TRBV4-2 | CASSQVADREPQHF | TGTGCCAGCAGCCAAGTGGCTGACCGTGAGCCCCAGCATTTT
TRBJ1-1 | NA | NA | TRBV5-1 | CASSSGTVGEAFF | TGCGCCAGCAGCTCCGGGACCGTCGGAGAAGCTTTCTTT
TRBJ2-6 | NA | NA | TRBV4-2 | CASGVGNSGANVLTF | TGTGCCAGCGGTGTCGGGAACTCTGGGGCCAACGTCCTGACTTTC
TRBJ1-1 | NA | NA | TRBV7-2 | CASSLGGHWIEAFF | TGTGCCAGCAGCTTAGGGGGACACTGGATTGAAGCTTTCTTT
TRBJ2-2 | NA | NA | TRBV7-2 | CASSASWTGELFF | TGTGCCAGCAGCGCGTCGTGGACCGGGGAGCTGTTTTTT
TRBJ2-5 | NA | NA | TRBV9 | CASSLSVLGYPNQETQYF | TGTGCCAGCAGCCTATCGGTTCTGGGATACCCCAACCAAGAGACCCAGTACTTC
TRBJ2-4 | TRBD1 | NA | TRBV19 | CASRAVGGQNIQYF | TGTGCCAGTAGGGCGGTAGGGGGCCAAAACATTCAGTACTTC
TRBJ2-3 | TRBD2 | NA | TRBV5-1 | CASSPQTGGDTQYF | TGCGCCAGCAGCCCGCAGACGGGGGGAGATACGCAGTATTTT
TRBJ2-7 | NA | NA | TRBV3-1/TRBV3-2 | CASSRSYEQYF | TGTGCCAGCAGCCGGTCCTACGAGCAGTACTTC
TRBJ2-7 | TRBD2 | NA | TRBV4-2 | CASSHSSGRYEQYF | TGTGCCAGCAGCCACTCTAGCGGGAGATACGAGCAGTACTTC
TRBJ2-1 | NA | NA | TRBV5-1 | CASSLATLVPSYNEQFF | TGCGCCAGCAGCTTGGCCACCTTAGTACCCTCCTACAATGAGCAGTTCTTC
TRBJ2-5 | NA | NA | TRBV30 | CAWSALRETQYF | TGTGCCTGGAGTGCCCTAAGAGAGACCCAGTACTTC
TRBJ1-3 | NA | NA | TRBV6-5 | CASKVDGGRGNTIYF | TGTGCCAGCAAGGTCGACGGAGGCCGAGGAAACACCATATATTTT
TRBJ2-5 | TRBD1 | NA | TRBV7-2 | CASSPSPGQGEETQYF | TGTGCCAGCAGCCCCAGTCCGGGACAGGGGGAGGAGACCCAGTACTTC
TRBJ2-7 | TRBD2 | NA | TRBV7-7 | CASSLGLAGEQYF | TGTGCTAGCAGCTTGGGACTAGCGGGGGAGCAGTACTTC
TRBJ2-7 | TRBD2 | once | TRBV15 | CATSRALTSDEQYF | TGTGCCACCAGCAGAGCCCTAACTAGCGACGAGCAGTACTTC
TRBJ2-1 | TRBD2 | NA | TRBV4-2 | CASSGGTSAYNEQFF | TGTGCCAGCTCTGGGGGGACTAGCGCCTACAATGAGCAGTTCTTC
TRBJ2-7 | TRBD1 | NA | TRBV9 | CASSAQPAGQGYSYEQYF | TGTGCCAGCAGCGCCCAACCCGCGGGACAGGGCTACTCCTACGAGCAGTACTTC
TRBJ2-1 | TRBD2 | NA | TRBV9 | CASSVVGLAGRPGRDNEQFF | TGTGCCAGCAGCGTTGTGGGACTAGCGGGGAGACCAGGTCGCGACAATGAGCAGTTCTTC
TRBJ2-3 | NA | NA | TRBV10-3 | CAIRSGRGTDTQYF | TGTGCCATCAGGTCGGGACGGGGCACAGATACGCAGTATTTT
TRBJ2-3 | TRBD2 | NA | TRBV4-1 | CASSQEGLAGGFTDTQYF | TGCGCCAGCAGCCAGGAGGGACTAGCGGGGGGTTTTACAGATACGCAGTATTTT
TRBJ2-2 | NA | NA | TRBV2 | CASSESGWGRLGTTGELFF | TGTGCCAGCAGTGAATCTGGGTGGGGCCGACTAGGTACCACCGGGGAGCTGTTTTTT
TRBJ2-1 | NA | few | TRBV6-5 | CASNRLDRYNEQFF | TGTGCCAGCAATAGACTAGACCGCTACAATGAGCAGTTCTTC
TRBJ2-3 | NA | NA | TRBV4-1 | CASSQLGRVSTDTQYF | TGCGCCAGCAGCCAACTCGGTAGGGTTTCAACAGATACGCAGTATTTT
TRBJ2-5 | NA | once | TRBV18 | CASSPPLREETQYF | TGTGCCAGCTCACCACCCCTCCGGGAAGAGACCCAGTACTTC
TRBJ2-1 | NA | NA | TRBV5-1 | CASSLGGLSYNEQFF | TGCGCCAGCAGCTTGGGGGGTCTATCCTACAATGAGCAGTTCTTC
TRBJ2-2 | TRBD1 | few | TRBV7-8 | CASSGRRDRGNTGELFF | TGTGCCAGCAGCGGGCGCCGGGACAGGGGTAACACCGGGGAGCTGTTTTTT